This TCR beta chain appears in the sequencing data of a study of HIV-infected patients and healthy controls. All unsorted peripheral T cells were captured because whole blood was used without fractionation. Trimming left V 1 base short and J 8 bases short, with 12 bases between. This CDR3 comprises 13 residues. Germline values: CDR1 DFQATT, CDR2 SNEGSKA (reference sequence). This clonotype is termed medium-sized (0.01 to 0.1%). The antigen is undetermined. Alpha and beta constant-region primers primed reverse transcription of around 500 ng RNA. Using multiplexing indices, alpha and beta chain libraries were generated apart by chain-specific third strand synthesis. A single record per CDR3 protein comes from TCRdb applying MiXCR to the 5' RACE reads. The table has around 13,000 distinct CDR3 sequences, 9.9% seen once. Study results and caveats: Healthy control repertoires had roughly threefold more distinct CDR3s than untreated HIV+ repertoires, and higher Shannon diversity. Comparisons were complicated because patients and controls had unequal numbers of distinct sequences. HIV-infected patients shared fewer CDR3 sequences between individuals than healthy controls. MAIT alpha-chain CDR3s were frequent in healthy controls, depleted in HIV+.

The sequence was obtained from an adult in good health. Material: blood. This chain uses TRBV20-1 with TRBJ2-1, with a weak D call TRBD2 (6 bases). CDR3 in amino acids: CSARAEGDHEQFF. The CDR3 DNA follows: TGCAGTGCTAGAGCGGAGGGAGACCATGAGCAGTTCTTC.